This entry lists 6 T cell receptor beta chains sequenced from one sample in a study of blood T cell repertoires in COVID-19. TCRdb's table, derived via immunoSEQ multiplex PCR, lists solely in-frame clones and lacks some. The sample consists of about 190,000 clones, less than 90% of them appearing once. The specimen sequenced was peripheral blood. The receptors come from a man aged 25-45 years with acute or convalescent COVID-19.

The chain carries TRBV30 and TRBJ2-5; the D gene is possibly TRBD1 (6 bases). Germline lookup yields CDR1 GTSNPN and CDR2 SVGIG (reference sequence). This CDR3 is built from 12 residues. The CDR3 DNA is TGTGCATGTGACAGGTACCAAGAGACCCAGTACTTC. It translates to CACDRYQETQYF.

This chain links TRBV5-1 with TRBJ1-2; TRBD1 aligns across 8 bases. Trimming took 0 bases from V and 8 from J; bases not matched to a gene: 6. There are 14 residues in the CDR3. Germline V gene sequence: CDR1 SGHRS, CDR2 YFSETQ. CDR3 bases: TGCGCCAGCAGCTTGGCCGTGGCAGGGGGCGGCTACACCTTC. The encoded protein is CASSLAVAGGGYTF.

This chain uses TRBV9 with TRBJ2-3; 9 bases agree with TRBD2. The CDR3 loop spans 16 amino acids. Germline loops: CDR1 SGDLS, CDR2 YYNGEE. Trimming at V came to 1 base and at J to 4 bases, leaving 7 bases not matched to a gene. The DNA of the CDR3 is TGTGCCAGCAGCGTATTGGGGCTAGCGGGGTCAGATACGCAGTATTTT. This gives the protein CASSVLGLAGSDTQYF.

The rearrangement links TRBV2 to TRBJ1-2; TRBD1 matches 9 bases. The CDR3 spans 13 residues. V lost 6 bases and J lost 8; bases outside the gene matches: 7. The germline V gene encodes CDR1 SNHLY and CDR2 FYNNEI. The CDR3 DNA follows: TGTGCCAGCAGGGGGACAGGGCCTTTGGGCTACACCTTC. Translation gives CASRGTGPLGYTF.

The chain links TRBV28 to TRBJ2-1, with 8 bases fitting TRBD2. CDR3 length: 13 amino acids. The J segment lost 8 bases and the V segment lost 7 bases, leaving 7 bases of the junction unmatched. Germline V gene data show CDR1 as MDHEN and CDR2 as SYDVKM. The CDR3 DNA is TGTGCCAGCAACCCGGGGGGGCGGGATGAGCAGTTCTTC. Protein: CASNPGGRDEQFF.

This clone was seen just once. This chain's CDR3 is CASSFRGSHNEQFF. The CDR3 DNA is TGTGCCAGCAGTTTCAGGGGTAGCCACAATGAGCAGTTCTTC. The rearrangement uses TRBV6-5 and TRBJ2-1; a possible D gene is TRBD1 (6 bases). There are 14 residues in the CDR3. CDR1 and CDR2 from the germline V gene are MNHEY and SVGAGI. Trimming left V 4 bases short and J 5 bases short, with 12 bases between.